These 22 T cell receptor beta chains originate from one sample sequenced in a study of Tregs in tolerant kidney transplant recipients. No antigen is known for these receptors. After 6 days with irradiated graft donor PBMCs, CFSE-labeled recipient PBMCs were FACS-sorted. Some clones are missing from TCRdb's copy, which holds only in-frame ones; the method was immunoSEQ multiplex PCR. The sample data list around 3,000 clones. Here the sequenced sample was CD8+ T cells from blood cultured with allogeneic cells, taken before the transplant. The receptors were gathered from a human patient who received a combined kidney and bone marrow transplant.

On this clone: The CDR3 extends 3 residues past the end of the read, so its final part is completed from the germline J gene. The chain employs TRBV19 and TRBJ2-1; either TRBD1 or TRBD2 may supply D (6 bases each). V dropped 5 bases and J dropped 0 bases, with 14 bases sitting between them. In germline, CDR1 is LNHDA, CDR2 SQIVND (reference sequence). CDR3 size: 16 residues. The part of the CDR3 DNA that was read is TGTGCCAGTAGTTGGGCGGGACATAACTCCTACAATGAG. This codes for CASSWAGHNSYNE. The whole CDR3 protein reads CASSWAGHNSYNEQFF.

Comments on this clone: The read gets to within 3 residues of the CDR3 end, and the germline J gene fills in the rest. The V gene is TRBV10-3, the J gene TRBJ1-3; D is undetermined. Germline V gene lookup returns CDR1 ENHRY and CDR2 SYGVKD. The CDR3 runs 16 residues. V was trimmed by 0 bases and J by 0 bases, leaving 9 bases between them. This chain's CDR3 is CAISESWQFSGNTIYF. The CDR3 DNA, read in part, is TGTGCCATCAGTGAGTCGTGGCAGTTCTCTGGAAACACC.

Comments on this clone: Sequencing ends 3 residues short of the CDR3 end; the germline J gene provides the rest. V and J are TRBV4-1 and TRBJ2-7, with 11 bases that match TRBD2. V lost 4 bases, J lost 4 bases, and 9 bases stayed unmatched. The V gene's germline CDR1 is MGHRA and CDR2 YSYEKL. CDR3 size: 16 residues. The sequenced part of the CDR3 DNA is TGCGCCAGCAGCCCTTTTCCCGGGACTAGCGGATACGAG. It is translated as CASSPFPGTSGYE. The whole CDR3 protein is CASSPFPGTSGYEQYF.

In regard to this clone: The read halts 3 residues ahead of the CDR3 end, with the missing end drawn from the germline J gene. The chain recombines TRBV5-1 with TRBJ2-7, with TRBD1 matching over 12 bases. Germline V gives CDR1 SGHRS, CDR2 YFSETQ. V shed 2 bases and J 5 bases; nucleotides not matched to a gene: 8. CDR3 length equals 16 residues. Incomplete CDR3 DNA: TGCGCCAGCAGCTTCCTCCGGGACAGGGGGCAGGACGAG. This sequence encodes CASSFLRDRGQDE. The whole CDR3 sequence is CASSFLRDRGQDEQYF.

Judged by frequency, this clone is medium-sized (0.01 to 0.1%). The read ends 3 residues shy of where the CDR3 ends; the end is completed using the germline J gene. The rearrangement links TRBV29-1 to TRBJ2-5; TRBD2 matches 8 bases. The germline CDR1 and CDR2 sequences are SQVTM and ANQGSEA. V lost 7 bases to trimming and J lost 5 bases; unmatched junction nucleotides: 9. This CDR3 comprises 13 residues. The CDR3 reads CSALSGAMETQYF. The DNA read from the CDR3 is TGCAGCGCCCTTAGCGGGGCCATGGAGACC.

As to this clone: A read error may produce the germline difference seen at one junction end. The sequenced fragment ends 3 residues before the CDR3 boundary, so the rest is inferred from the germline J gene. The rearrangement joins TRBV4-2 to TRBJ1-2; weak D call: TRBD1 (5 bases). The length of the CDR3 is 14 residues. Germline-derived CDR1 and CDR2 are LGHNA and YNFKEQ. The part of the CDR3 DNA that was read is TGCGCCAGCAGCCAAGGCAGGGTTGGCTATGGC. This encodes CASSQGRVGYG. The whole CDR3 reads CASSQGRVGYGYTF.

For this clone: Read coverage stops 3 residues before the CDR3 terminus; the germline J gene supplies the remainder. The chain recombines TRBV5-3 with TRBJ1-1; a possible D gene is TRBD1 (6 bases). TRBV5-3 is an ORF for which the function is uncertain. V lost 1 base, J lost 4 bases, and 11 bases lay in between. The CDR3 totals 14 residues. CDR3 DNA, as far as it was read: TGTGCCAGAAGCTTGCGGGGACATGGCACTGAA. It encodes CARSLRGHGTE. In full, the CDR3 is CARSLRGHGTEAFF.

This chain's CDR3 is CASSDPGSHEYQETQYF. The DNA read from the CDR3 is TGTGCCAGCAGTGACCCAGGAAGCCATGAGTACCAAGAGACC. The chain couples TRBV2 to TRBJ2-5; no definite D call. The read finishes 3 residues shy of the CDR3 end, and the germline J gene is used to complete it. The ends were cut back, 3 bases at V and 0 bases at J, with 17 bases in the middle. This CDR3 is built from 17 residues. Germline V gene lookup returns CDR1 SNHLY and CDR2 FYNNEI.

Of note for this clone: The read finishes 3 residues shy of the CDR3 end, and the germline J gene is used to complete it. This chain joins TRBV9 and TRBJ2-2, with unresolved D. Germline V lookup: CDR1 SGDLS, CDR2 YYNGEE. The V gene lost 2 bases and the J gene lost 0 bases, with 14 bases spanning the gap. The CDR3 totals 17 residues. The sequenced part of the CDR3 DNA is TGTGCCAGCAGCGTTTCGTTGAGTGGGCCGAACACCGGGGAG. Its protein is CASSVSLSGPNTGE. The full CDR3 reads CASSVSLSGPNTGELFF.

Notes on this clone: The read ends 3 residues shy of where the CDR3 ends; the end is completed using the germline J gene. The J gene is TRBJ2-2, the V gene TRBV12-3 or TRBV12-4; the D is unclear. The V gene lost 6 bases and the J gene lost 10 bases, with 12 bases spanning the gap. This CDR3 region has 12 residues. Partial CDR3 DNA: TGTGCCAGCAGGGCACAGCTGCCGGAG. This sequence encodes CASRAQLPE. The entire CDR3 protein reads CASRAQLPELFF.

The CDR3 sequence: CASSLGTGRYEQYF. The sequenced CDR3 bases are TGTGCCAGCAGCTTAGGTACAGGGAGGTACGAG. The chain combines TRBV11-2 with TRBJ2-7; D might be TRBD1 or TRBD2, each matching 6 bases. Read data end 3 residues before the CDR3 end; the end is taken from the germline J gene. The CDR3 runs to 14 residues. With 1 base removed from V and 4 bases from J, the gap between germline ends came to 11 bases. The germline CDR1 and CDR2 sequences are SGHAT and FQNNGV.

This clone is called medium-sized (0.01 to 0.1%) based on its frequency. The CDR3 goes on 3 residues after the read ends, and that part is filled in from the germline J gene. This chain connects TRBV9 to TRBJ2-3, with 9 bases identical to TRBD1. V was pared by 3 bases and J by 4 bases, with 6 bases of the junction left unmatched. This CDR3 spans 15 amino acids. Per the germline V gene, CDR1 is SGDLS and CDR2 is YYNGEE. Incomplete CDR3 DNA: TGTGCCAGCAGCGCAGTGGGGACAGGGTCAGATACG. The encoded protein is CASSAVGTGSDT. The full CDR3 protein is CASSAVGTGSDTQYF.

Notes on this clone: The CDR3 goes on 3 residues after the read ends, and that part is filled in from the germline J gene. The chain employs TRBV4-1 and TRBJ2-1; D is unresolved. Trimming pared 2 bases from V and 9 bases from J, leaving 11 bases between. Germline V gene data show CDR1 as MGHRA and CDR2 as YSYEKL. The CDR3 is 13 amino acids. The CDR3 DNA, read in part, is TGCGCCAGCAGCCAACTGTTCGGCGGTGAG. This encodes CASSQLFGGE. In full, the CDR3 reads CASSQLFGGEQFF.

Its frequency marks this clone as medium-sized. Read sequence stops 3 residues before the CDR3 end, and the germline J gene provides the missing end. The rearrangement joins TRBV28 to TRBJ1-1; D is possibly TRBD1 (5 bases). Germline V CDR1 and CDR2: MDHEN, SYDVKM. V shed 8 bases and J shed 4 bases, with 8 bases lying between them. There are 11 residues in the CDR3. CDR3 region: CASARGTEAFF. The DNA read from the CDR3 is TGTGCCAGCGCGAGGGGCACTGAA.

Frequency places this clone as large (0.1 to 1%). The read gets to within 3 residues of the CDR3 end, and the germline J gene fills in the rest. V and J are TRBV20-1 and TRBJ2-3, with TRBD2 matching over 8 bases. The CDR3 totals 15 residues. The germline gives CDR1 DFQATT, CDR2 SNEGSKA (reference sequence). Trimming removed 6 bases from V and 3 bases from J; junction bases left unmatched: 11. CDR3 loop: CSAVPSGGWTDTQYF. Incomplete CDR3 DNA: TGCAGTGCAGTACCCAGCGGGGGTTGGACAGATACG.

As for this clone: The read ends 3 residues shy of where the CDR3 ends; the end is completed using the germline J gene. The V call is TRBV5-4, the J call TRBJ2-1; no reliable D call. V was clipped by 4 bases and J by 3 bases, with 5 bases between them. Germline CDR1 SGHNT, CDR2 YYREEE (reference sequence). The CDR3 covers 12 residues. Partial CDR3 DNA: TGTGCCAGCAGCCCGGGCTACAATGAG. This gives the protein CASSPGYNE. The whole CDR3 sequence is CASSPGYNEQFF.

With respect to this clone: The observed sequence ends 3 residues before the CDR3 terminus, with the missing tail filled in from the germline J gene. The J gene is TRBJ2-1, the V gene TRBV27; no definite D call. Germline lookup yields CDR1 MNHEY and CDR2 SMNVEV (reference sequence). The V gene lost 2 bases and the J gene lost 0 bases, with 8 bases spanning the gap. The CDR3 loop spans 15 amino acids. The sequenced CDR3 bases are TGTGCCAGCAGTTTAGGTGCCGGCTCCTACAATGAG. It encodes CASSLGAGSYNE. In full, the CDR3 is CASSLGAGSYNEQFF.

This clone is identified as large (0.1 to 1%) from frequency. From the germline J gene comes the end of the CDR3, since the read stops 3 residues before it. V usage is TRBV20-1 and J usage is TRBJ2-5; 7 bases line up with TRBD1. Germline values: CDR1 DFQATT, CDR2 SNEGSKA (reference sequence). CDR3 length: 15 residues. The V segment lost 3 bases and the J segment 3 bases; nucleotides outside the gene matches: 10. CDR3 bases read: TGCAGTGCTAGCCAAAGGACAGGTGACAAAGAGACC. Translation gives CSASQRTGDKET. In full, the CDR3 is CSASQRTGDKETQYF.

The sequenced part of the CDR3 DNA is TGCGCCAGCAGCCTAAGCAGCACAGATACG. Amino acid sequence: CASSLSSTDT. The complete CDR3 protein is CASSLSSTDTQYF. J is TRBJ2-3 and V is TRBV10-2; no clear D. From the germline J gene comes the end of the CDR3, since the read stops 3 residues before it. V was shortened by 6 bases and J by 0 bases, with 7 bases between the two germline ends. This CDR3 region has 13 residues. Germline assignment: CDR1 WSHSY and CDR2 SAAADI.

Concerning this clone itself: From the germline J gene comes the end of the CDR3, since the read stops 3 residues before it. The rearrangement uses TRBV5-1 and TRBJ2-2; 10 bases are a match to TRBD2. The length of the CDR3 is 14 residues. With V trimmed by 5 bases and J by 5 bases, 3 bases remained unmatched. The germline V gene encodes CDR1 SGHRS and CDR2 YFSETQ. The part of the CDR3 DNA that was read is TGCGCCAGCAGATCAGCGGGAGGGACCGGGGAG. Translation: CASRSAGGTGE. From start to end, the CDR3 is CASRSAGGTGELFF. Variable domain in full (rest from reference TRBV5-1 and TRBJ2-2): KAGVTQTPRYLIKTRGQQVTLSCSPISGHRSVSWYQQTPGQGLQFLFEYFSETQRNKGNFPGRFSGRQFSNSRSEMNVSTLELGDSALYLCASRSAGGTGELFFGEGSRLTVL.

Comment on this clone: The read terminates 3 residues ahead of where the CDR3 ends, so the germline J gene completes it. V and J are TRBV28 and TRBJ1-6; no clear D. With 5 bases removed from V and 0 bases from J, the gap between germline ends came to 17 bases. Germline CDR1 reads MDHEN; CDR2 reads SYDVKM. CDR3 length: 18 residues. CDR3 DNA, as far as it was read: TGTGCCAGCAGTCCGTCTGGGTGGGCAAGCTCCTATAATTCACCC. As protein: CASSPSGWASSYNSP. The CDR3 in full is CASSPSGWASSYNSPLHF.

For this clone: From the germline J gene comes the end of the CDR3, since the read stops 3 residues before it. The chain links TRBV5-6 to TRBJ2-1; D may be TRBD2 (6 bases). CDR3 length: 13 amino acids. Trimming stripped 8 bases from V and 7 bases from J, with 16 bases between. The germline gives CDR1 SGHDT, CDR2 YYEEEE. Partial CDR3 DNA: TGTGCCAGTTCTTTCGGGGGTTGGAATGAG. Its protein product is CASSFGGWNE. The whole CDR3 protein is CASSFGGWNEQFF. Filled out from reference TRBV5-6 and TRBJ2-1, the complete variable domain reads DAGVTQSPTHLIKTRGQQVTLRCSPKSGHDTVSWYQQALGQGPQFIFQYYEEEERQRGNFPDRFSGHQFPNYSSELNVNALLLGDSALYLCASSFGGWNEQFFGPGTRLTVL.